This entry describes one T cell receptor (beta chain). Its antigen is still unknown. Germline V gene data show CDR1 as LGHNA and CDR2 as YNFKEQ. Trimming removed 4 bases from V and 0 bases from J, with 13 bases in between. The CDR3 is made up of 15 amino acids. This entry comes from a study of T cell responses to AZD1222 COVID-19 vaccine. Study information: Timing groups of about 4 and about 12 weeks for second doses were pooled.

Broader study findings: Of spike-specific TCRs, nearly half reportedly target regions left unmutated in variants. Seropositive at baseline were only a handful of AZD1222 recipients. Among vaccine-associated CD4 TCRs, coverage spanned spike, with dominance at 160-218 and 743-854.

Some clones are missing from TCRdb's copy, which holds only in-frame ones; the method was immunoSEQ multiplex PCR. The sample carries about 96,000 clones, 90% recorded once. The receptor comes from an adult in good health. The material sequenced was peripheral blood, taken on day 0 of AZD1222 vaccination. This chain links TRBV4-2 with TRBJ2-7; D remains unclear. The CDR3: CASSLDWPSSYEQYF. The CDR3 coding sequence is TGTGCCAGCAGCCTCGACTGGCCAAGCTCCTACGAGCAGTACTTC.